This T cell receptor beta chain is drawn from a study of T cell repertoires in cytomegalovirus infection (dated by TCRdb to the late 2010s). General notes on the study: The HLA type of each donor mattered for the analysis, because public TCR beta signatures pointed to carriage of CMV infection along with the matching HLA type. What the research found in general, with its limitations: In both this cohort and an independent cohort of 352 donors, the cumulative frequency of public TCR beta family members distinguished carriers of CMV infection plus the relevant HLA type. The ex vivo response was dominated by HLA-C-restricted CMV-specific TCR beta clonotypes, which also provided the single most frequent clonotype in two of eight donors.

The run used an Illumina HiSeq 1500. The public reads were quality trimmed at Q25 with fastp and then assembled into clones with MiXCR by TCRdb, keeping productive beta chains. CDR3 protein duplicates are merged, each entry listing the most common genes and DNA. This sample comprises about 230,000 distinct CDR3 sequences, over 20% of them detected only once. The ten top clones hold 18% of the sample. From its cysteine to its phenylalanine, the CDR3 spans 16 amino acids. Only the CDR3 part of the read is kept: 48 bases, read in frame from the first base. V is clipped by 3 bases and J by 0 bases, and the sequence between their germline boundaries is 13 bases long. As encoded in the germline V gene, CDR1 is MDHEN while CDR2 is SYDVKM. This clonotype was detected only a few times. The antigen this receptor binds is unknown. Base qualities are missing; no much larger clone stands one base away.

The sequenced sample consisted of CD8+ T cells from PBMCs. The chain employs TRBV28 and TRBJ2-3, with no confidently assigned D gene. This TCR was recovered from a human donor in good health (CMV status not recorded). Some clones in this sample may be carry-over from other donors' samples. The CDR3 region has the sequence CASSLLDNLSTDTQYF. The nucleotides are TGTGCCAGCAGTTTGCTCGACAACCTAAGCACAGATACGCAGTATTTT.